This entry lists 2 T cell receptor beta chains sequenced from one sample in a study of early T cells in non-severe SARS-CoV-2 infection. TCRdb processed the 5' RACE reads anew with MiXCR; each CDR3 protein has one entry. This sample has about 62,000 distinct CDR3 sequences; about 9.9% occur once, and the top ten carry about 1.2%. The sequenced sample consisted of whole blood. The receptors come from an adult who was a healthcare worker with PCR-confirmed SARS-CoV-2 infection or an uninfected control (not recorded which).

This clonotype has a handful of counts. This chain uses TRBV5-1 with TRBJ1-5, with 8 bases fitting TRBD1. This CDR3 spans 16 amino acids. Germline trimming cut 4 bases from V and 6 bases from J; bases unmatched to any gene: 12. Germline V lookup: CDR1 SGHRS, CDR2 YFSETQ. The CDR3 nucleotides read TGCGCCAGCAGCCCAGGCGCAGGGGGCGGCGGTCAGCCCCAGCATTTT. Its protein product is CASSPGAGGGGQPQHF.

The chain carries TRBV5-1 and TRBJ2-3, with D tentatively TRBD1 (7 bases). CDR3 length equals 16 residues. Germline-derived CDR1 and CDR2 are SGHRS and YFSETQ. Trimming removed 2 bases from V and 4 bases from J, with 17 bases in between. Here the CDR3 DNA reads TGCGCCAGCAGCTTAGGACAGGTTGGGGGGTCAGATACGCAGTATTTT. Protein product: CASSLGQVGGSDTQYF.